The rows below give T cell receptor beta chains drawn from one sample of a study of CD8 T cells in ankylosing spondylitis. TCRdb re-called the 5' RACE reads with MiXCR, one entry per CDR3 protein. The data contain about 130,000 distinct CDR3 sequences, roughly an eighth of them singletons. The sample was blood, either unsorted or a sorted T cell fraction (not recorded which). The receptor set was obtained from a female donor with ankylosing spondylitis or in good health (not recorded which). The CDR3 runs from the conserved cysteine through the conserved F or W. The D gene is left open where the match is weak. Clone size is shown for a subset of rows, as once, few, many or a class of expanded clone.

v_gene,abundance,d_gene,j_gene,CDR3aa,CDR3nt
TRBV20-1,many,TRBD2,TRBJ2-3,CSARSRGLAGGTDTQYF,TGCAGTGCTAGATCCCGTGGACTAGCGGGTGGCACAGATACGCAGTATTTT
TRBV28,few,.,TRBJ1-5,CASSLGRSLNQPQHF,TGTGCCAGCAGCCTGGGACGGTCACTCAATCAGCCCCAGCATTTT
TRBV12-3/TRBV12-4,few,.,TRBJ2-7,CASSSSKFLTYEQYF,TGTGCCAGCAGTTCCTCTAAGTTCCTAACCTACGAGCAGTACTTC
TRBV4-2,.,.,TRBJ2-3,CASSQDGRLGSWDTQYF,TGTGCCAGCAGCCAAGATGGACGACTTGGGAGTTGGGATACGCAGTATTTT
TRBV12-3/TRBV12-4,few,.,TRBJ1-2,CASSFGGWYTF,TGTGCCAGCAGTTTTGGGGGGTGGTACACCTTC
TRBV11-2,.,.,TRBJ2-7,CASSLAPRGYEQYF,TGTGCCAGCAGCTTAGCTCCCCGGGGCTACGAGCAGTACTTC
TRBV18,.,.,TRBJ1-1,CASSPRVNQNTEAFF,TGTGCCAGCTCACCGAGGGTAAACCAGAACACTGAAGCTTTCTTT
TRBV12-3/TRBV12-4,.,.,TRBJ2-7,CASSPMPTETYEQYF,TGTGCCAGCAGCCCGATGCCGACGGAGACCTACGAGCAGTACTTC
TRBV20-1,many,.,TRBJ2-7,CSARDTGRSYEQYF,TGCAGTGCTAGAGATACCGGCAGGTCCTACGAGCAGTACTTC
TRBV7-2,many,.,TRBJ2-3,CATSKEGHGDTQYF,TGTGCCACTTCCAAGGAGGGCCATGGAGATACGCAGTATTTT